A single T cell receptor beta chain is shown here with its context. It lacks a known antigen. One base away there is no much larger clone; base qualities are not given. This sample stems from a study of cytomegalovirus exposure and HLA in healthy donors (dated by TCRdb to about 2017). Study-level background: An earlier analysis of some 600 of the donors reported about 280 Gb of sequence data and 100 million to 120 million unique TCR beta sequences obtained from about 170 million T cells. Among some 410 genotyped donors of the cohort, an average of about 240,000 unique TCR beta nucleotide sequences were sequenced per donor, roughly 20% of them non-productive. Among the approximately 420 genotyped donors, 81% belonged to the genetic ancestry cluster associated with self-reported Caucasian donors. Roughly 300 gigabases of sequencing data and tens of millions of unique TCR sequences were included in an early release covering roughly 600 HLA-typed donors. A handful of DR-DQ haplotypes were handled as single units for association and clustering because linkage in the cohort was strong. The study was designed to test whether signatures of past pathogen exposure could be identified by cataloging public T cell receptors. In a later genetic analysis, genome-wide SNP genotypes for about three fifths of the roughly 670 donors were used, and that subset was treated as a discovery cohort. To decide whether each TCR beta V gene segment behaved as functional or pseudogenic, an earlier analysis of some 580 of the donors relied on high-throughput TCR beta sequencing. Rather than drawing on any new phenotypic data, the later analysis identified candidate immune exposures from TCR beta sequences and the way those sequences occurred across donors. Donor age, sex, ethnicity and CMV serostatus were compiled together with the repertoire data. Typing coverage varied by locus: roughly 620-640 donors for A, B, C, DRB1 and DQB1; 522 for DQA1; more than 600 for DPA1; 400 to 480 for DPB1. To predict cytomegalovirus infection status, the study brought together high-throughput TCR immunosequencing, statistical association of individual TCRs with disease status, and machine learning. HLA typing included class I and class II loci at four-digit resolution. A separate validation cohort of about 110 different subjects was used in addition to the 666-subject first cohort. The study used immunosequencing to profile the T cell repertoires of several hundred subjects and linked those repertoires to cytomegalovirus serostatus. To study patterns of TCR occurrence, a later analysis re-analyzed previously published TCR beta repertoires from 666 donors and added high-resolution HLA genotyping. Every repertoire in the discovery cohort had been generated on one and the same sequencing platform.

The cohort comprised more than 550 healthy bone marrow donors. At the time of sampling, all cohort members were nominally healthy, though unrecorded immune exposures were likely present. The donor was CMV seropositive and was included in the group of 290 or so seropositive cohort members. Every donor gave a peripheral blood sample, and the peripheral blood mononuclear cells from that sample were used for TCR beta sequencing. The Qiagen DNeasy Blood Extraction Kit was used to extract genomic DNA from the blood cell samples. CDR1 and CDR2 (MNHEY, SVGAGI) derive from the germline V gene. Reading from cysteine to phenylalanine, the CDR3 counts 15 amino acids. Only the CDR3 portion is preserved as DNA: 45 bases, with reading frame beginning at the first base. The trim is 1 base for V and 3 bases for J, with a gap of 10 bases between the germline ends. Findings and caveats that apply to the study as a whole: In a later analysis, several top co-occurrence clusters were reported to appear linked to parvovirus B19, influenza, CMV and Epstein-Barr virus. Assigning TCR associations to individual alleles was difficult when HLA alleles, especially DR and DQ, strongly co-occurred. Presence/absence analyses assumed roughly uniform sequencing depth across donors, an assumption that may not hold. A further reported finding was that TCR beta sequences accurately predicted the HLA-A and HLA-B alleles for most subjects in the first cohort. A later genetic analysis associated a missense DCLRE1C variant with V-gene and J-gene trimming of TCR beta chains, and an independent cohort replicated the association. According to the authors, the approach could potentially be generalized to other disease states and immunological phenotypes. In a later genetic analysis, fewer N-insertions in productive TCRs were reported among donors in an Asian-associated ancestry cluster than the roughly 640-donor mean. Compared with equally common non-associated chains, HLA-associated TCR beta chains in a later analysis were more clonally expanded and had lower generation probabilities. In both the original and validation cohorts, the classifier was reported to diagnose cytomegalovirus status with high specificity and sensitivity. In a later analysis, the rate of TCR association differed among HLA loci, with DRB1 alleles having the most associated TCRs and HLA-C alleles having the fewest. Because some donors lacked HLA typing at each locus, the association tests relied only on the typed subset. The earlier analysis of 587 of the donors excluded some 16 rarely observed V segments, including chromosome 9 orphons, because counts were too low. Because the 87-base-pair reads could not distinguish some IMGT-functional V segments, including TRBV6-2 and TRBV6-3, those segments were excluded. Most CMV-associated TCR beta chains appeared to be HLA-restricted in a later analysis, and the HLA associations seemed to be driven largely by CMV exposure. The only immune exposure information available for the cohort was CMV serostatus. Specific HLA alleles were associated with roughly 17,000 TCR beta sequences at a false discovery rate of 0.05 in a later analysis. Linkage disequilibrium might explain the correlated functional status among segregating V segments, but an unknown experimental factor could not be ruled out. This cohort had only TCR beta chains sequenced, and the lack of alpha or paired-chain data limited which features could be detected. A few of the identified cytomegalovirus-associated TCR beta chains were confirmed in vitro to be specific for cytomegalovirus antigens. An earlier analysis of around 600 of the donors showed that most TCR beta V segments appeared in productive rearrangements either about 87% or about 30% of the time, which broadly matched IMGT annotations. In the study, about 150 TCR beta chains were listed as associated with cytomegalovirus. Most TCR sequences were seen in very few donors, while some public TCRs were found in many individuals. A cluster of highly shared sequence variants was judged likely to represent a technical artifact of the sequencing pipeline.

Libraries were built with the immunoSEQ multiplex PCR assay. The multiplex PCR relied on a mix of 60 forward primers for TCR Vbeta segments and 13 reverse primers for TCR Jbeta segments. The CDR3 region of rearranged TCR beta genes was amplified from genomic DNA with a multiplex PCR assay. On the Illumina HiSeq System, the amplified TCR beta libraries were sequenced as 87-base-pair reads. The original pipeline was this. A later analysis counted 65 million to 90 million unique TCR beta chains across the roughly 700 repertoires, and about 10 million of these chains were shared by at least two donors. Raw reads were error-corrected and collapsed into unique sequences by a nearest-neighbor algorithm in which closely related sequences were merged to remove PCR and sequencing errors. V, D and J gene segments were assigned by aligning CDR3 sequences to IMGT reference sequences. For a sequence to be retained, a match of at least six nucleotides to both a V gene segment and a J gene segment was required. Rearrangements were classified as productive when the CDR3 lacked stop codons and remained in frame with V and J, and all other rearrangements were classified as non-productive. Following IMGT convention, CDR3 was defined as the stretch from the second conserved V-encoded cysteine up to the conserved J-encoded phenylalanine. The earlier analysis of a few hundred of the donors excluded any sequence lacking an unambiguous match to a single V gene segment. In an earlier analysis of 450 to 750 of the donors, a V segment was called functional when productive rearrangements were above 56.7%, and segregating when the standard deviation between donors exceeded 5%. A statistical classification framework was developed to diagnose cytomegalovirus status using the catalog of TCR beta chain sequences. In a later analysis, TCR nucleotide sequences were compared against IMGT/GENE-DB human TR gene sequences so that V and J genes could be assigned. In a later analysis, CDR3 sequences and most-parsimonious VDJ recombination scenarios were assigned using the TCRdist pipeline. A later analysis defined each TCR beta chain by its CDR3 amino acid sequence plus V-gene family, and excluded reads lacking a unique V-gene family. In a later analysis, fewer than 650 highly shared, low-generation-probability nucleotide sequences were removed to address suspected cross-contamination and a sequencing artifact. In a later analysis, a clonal expansion index for each public chain was calculated from normalized within-repertoire ranks of inferred template counts. A later analysis computed generation probabilities with a VDJ recombination model fitted to out-of-frame rearrangements, and checked the results against IGoR. Hypergeometric tests were used in a later analysis to score TCR-TCR, TCR-HLA and TCR-CMV co-occurrence, with a repertoire-size bias correction applied to the TCR pairs. A later analysis estimated false discovery rates by permuting HLA or CMV assignments 20 times. In a later analysis, co-occurring TCRs were grouped with DBSCAN, and TCRdist sequence similarity was added when clustering was performed within HLA-allele-positive subsets. For co-occurrence clustering, repertoires with fewer than 30,000 or more than 120,000 public chains were excluded, along with four to six repertoires with anomalous nucleotide sharing. The table was pulled from immuneACCESS by TCRdb, which kept in-frame rearrangements only. Such tables lose some clones; where checked, under half of the loss comes from unresolved V genes, and the rest has no known cause. For V, J and clone size, that table is used; D and trimming come from the DNA. This sample comprises 140,000 to 150,000 clones, roughly four fifths of them detected only once. The top ten hold roughly 10% of the sample.

Sequencing used PBMCs. The TCR sequence derives from a woman aged 60-75 years in good health and CMV-seropositive. The chain uses TRBV6-5 and TRBJ2-1; perhaps TRBD1 is the D gene, with 5 bases matching. The CDR3 reads as follows: CASSYLRQNYNEQFF. The nucleotide sequence reads as follows: TGTGCCAGCAGTTACTTGAGACAGAACTACAATGAGCAGTTCTTC.